One sample yielded the 13 T cell receptor beta chains listed below, sequenced in a study of OX40 agonist ivuxolimab in advanced cancers. Measured with immunoSEQ multiplex PCR; TCRdb has only the in-frame clones, and not every one. The table shows roughly 71,000 clones, with 88% occurring only once. Sequencing was performed on CD4+ or CD8+ T cells sorted from blood, taken in a trial of the OX40 agonist ivuxolimab. The receptors shown here come from an adult with an advanced solid tumor such as melanoma, head and neck, liver or kidney cancer.

The chain is built from TRBV6-5 and TRBJ2-5; 8 positions agree with TRBD2. V shed 6 bases and J 9 bases; nucleotides not matched to a gene: 12. Germline V gives CDR1 MNHEY, CDR2 SVGAGI. The CDR3 runs 14 residues. The CDR3 reads CASRDPGTRGAQYF. DNA for the CDR3: TGTGCCAGCAGGGACCCCGGGACTAGAGGGGCCCAGTACTTC.

This rearrangement joins TRBV4-1 to TRBJ1-1; D is possibly TRBD1 (6 bases). Germline CDR1 and CDR2: MGHRA and YSYEKL. V was trimmed by 4 bases and J by 7 bases, leaving 16 bases between them. There are 14 residues in the CDR3. The CDR3 DNA follows: TGCGCCAGCAGCCGGTATAGGACAGAAAATGAAGCTTTCTTT. It translates to CASSRYRTENEAFF.

The V and J genes are TRBV28 and TRBJ1-1; D gene unclear. The V and J ends lost 6 bases and 1 base respectively, with 9 bases between them. The CDR3 loop spans 13 amino acids. CDR1 and CDR2 (germline): MDHEN, SYDVKM. In DNA, the CDR3 is TGTGCCAGCAGCAAGTCGCGGAACACTGAAGCTTTCTTT. Amino acid sequence: CASSKSRNTEAFF.

On this clone: This CDR3 is also generated by other DNA sequences in the sample. The CDR3, as DNA: TGTGCCACCAGCAGAGATAGATTCTCTGGAAACACCATATATTTT. Translated: CATSRDRFSGNTIYF. V is TRBV15 and J is TRBJ1-3; D remains ambiguous. The CDR3 runs 15 residues. The germline V gene has CDR1 LNHNV and CDR2 YYDKDF (reference sequence). Trimming removed 0 bases from V and 0 bases from J, with 6 bases in between.

The V gene is TRBV5-1, the J gene TRBJ2-2; no definite D call. Trimming left V 5 bases short and J 0 bases short, with 8 bases between. Germline V gives CDR1 SGHRS, CDR2 YFSETQ. The CDR3 sequence is 14 residues long. The CDR3 loop reads CASRASTNTGELFF. CDR3 bases: TGCGCCAGCAGAGCCTCTACGAACACCGGGGAGCTGTTTTTT. Using reference TRBV5-1 and TRBJ2-2 for the parts outside the CDR3, the full variable domain is KAGVTQTPRYLIKTRGQQVTLSCSPISGHRSVSWYQQTPGQGLQFLFEYFSETQRNKGNFPGRFSGRQFSNSRSEMNVSTLELGDSALYLCASRASTNTGELFFGEGSRLTVL.

The chain carries TRBV28 and TRBJ2-2, with TRBD1 matching over 7 bases. The CDR3 has 15 residues. Germline CDR1 is MDHEN and CDR2 is SYDVKM. Unmatched junction bases numbered 6, after V lost 6 bases and J lost 2 bases. DNA of the CDR3: TGTGCCAGCAGGCCGACAGGGTACAACACCGGGGAGCTGTTTTTT. This translates into CASRPTGYNTGELFF.

The rearrangement joins TRBV4-3 to TRBJ2-2; D uncertain. The CDR3 has 15 residues. Trimming left V 0 bases short and J 6 bases short, with 11 bases between. The germline V gene encodes CDR1 LGHNA and CDR2 YSLEER. The CDR3 DNA reads as TGCGCCAGCAGCCAAGATTATGGGGTGGCCGGGGAGCTGTTTTTT. Residues: CASSQDYGVAGELFF.

The rearrangement joins TRBV7-9 to TRBJ2-1; 7 nucleotides agree with TRBD2. V lost 5 bases and J lost 4; bases outside the gene matches: 11. The CDR3 has 16 residues. Germline loops: CDR1 SEHNR, CDR2 FQNEAQ (reference sequence). The CDR3 here is CASSPNLAATYNEQFF. Here the CDR3 DNA reads TGTGCCAGCAGCCCGAACCTAGCGGCTACATACAATGAGCAGTTCTTC. Together with reference TRBV7-9 and TRBJ2-1, the CDR3 gives the full variable domain: DTGVSQNPRHKITKRGQNVTFRCDPISEHNRLYWYRQTLGQGPEFLTYFQNEAQLEKSRLLSDRFSAERPKGSFSTLEIQRTEQGDSAMYLCASSPNLAATYNEQFFGPGTRLTVL.

The chain uses TRBV2 and TRBJ2-2; tentatively, D is TRBD1 (5 bases). Germline CDR1 is SNHLY and CDR2 is FYNNEI. The CDR3 sequence is 12 residues long. Trimming stripped 6 bases from V and 8 bases from J, with 10 bases between. CDR3: CASRWGGGELFF. The DNA for the CDR3 is TGTGCCAGCAGGTGGGGCGGAGGGGAGCTGTTTTTT.

V usage is TRBV19 and J usage is TRBJ1-1; no definite D call. V gave up 5 bases and J gave up 1 base, with 8 bases separating them. In germline, CDR1 is LNHDA, CDR2 SQIVND (reference sequence). The CDR3 has 13 amino acids. The CDR3 DNA reads as TGTGCCAGTAGTCCAACGGGGAACACTGAAGCTTTCTTT. Its translation: CASSPTGNTEAFF.

The chain employs TRBV5-1 and TRBJ2-7; no firm D call. This CDR3 is 14 amino acids long. From germline, CDR1 is SGHRS and CDR2 YFSETQ. V lost 1 base to trimming and J lost 5 bases, with 13 bases between them. The CDR3 is CASSLYLSGDEQYF. CDR3 in DNA: TGCGCCAGCAGCTTGTATCTAAGTGGGGACGAGCAGTACTTC.

The gene calls are TRBV4-2 and TRBJ1-4, with a tentative D call TRBD1 (6 bases). Germline values: CDR1 LGHNA, CDR2 YNFKEQ. V was clipped by 0 bases and J by 3 bases, with 14 bases between them. The CDR3 has 17 amino acids. The CDR3 DNA follows: TGTGCCAGCAGCCAAGATGGGGTAAAGGGGGCTAATGAAAAACTGTTTTTT. As protein: CASSQDGVKGANEKLFF.

The chain couples TRBV7-2 to TRBJ1-2; TRBD1 is a possible D gene (5 bases). Germline CDR1 SGHTA, CDR2 FQGNSA. The CDR3 has 14 amino acids. V dropped 2 bases and J dropped 1 base, with 8 bases sitting between them. This chain's CDR3 is CASSLSGGNYGYTF. The CDR3 nucleotides are TGTGCCAGCAGCTTAAGTGGGGGTAACTATGGCTACACCTTC.